Listed below are T cell receptor beta chains from one sample, sequenced in a study of shared clonotypes between healthy human individuals. Only in-frame clones appear in the TCRdb table, and some are missing; sequencing was by immunoSEQ multiplex PCR. The sample holds more than 1,200,000 clones; approximately 98.5% are singletons and the top ten take about 0.34%. Sequencing used naive CD4+ T cells sorted from blood. All receptors derive from a man younger than 40 in good health. Both conserved end residues are part of each CDR3. D genes are given only for firm matches. A clone size is listed for some rows: how often the clone was seen (once, few, many), or a class if it is expanded.

j_call v_call d_call clone_size cdr3_aa cdr3_nt
TRBJ1-1 TRBV7-9 . . CASSSLGNTEAFF TGTGCCAGCAGCTCCCTGGGGAACACTGAAGCTTTCTTT
TRBJ2-7 TRBV6-1 TRBD2 . CASSGGAGFDEQYF TGTGCCAGCAGTGGGGGAGCGGGATTCGACGAGCAGTACTTC
TRBJ2-3 TRBV7-3 . . CASSLSSSATQYF TGTGCCAGCAGCTTATCGTCCTCCGCTACGCAGTATTTT
TRBJ1-2 TRBV6-1 . . CASSEGQNHYGYTF TGTGCCAGCAGTGAGGGGCAGAACCACTATGGCTACACCTTC
TRBJ1-4 TRBV28 . . CASGTGLDEKLFF TGTGCCAGCGGGACCGGCTTGGATGAAAAACTGTTTTTT
TRBJ2-1 TRBV7-2 TRBD2 . CASSFWGTSANNEQFF TGTGCCAGCAGCTTTTGGGGCACTAGCGCCAACAATGAGCAGTTCTTC
TRBJ2-1 TRBV11-1 . . CASSPKGYSGDYEQFF TGTGCCAGCAGCCCAAAAGGGTACAGTGGGGACTATGAGCAGTTCTTC
TRBJ2-7 TRBV27 . . CASSLWLGTNSYEQYF TGTGCCAGCAGTTTATGGCTCGGGACAAACTCCTACGAGCAGTACTTC
TRBJ1-1 TRBV6-5 . . CASSAAAPTEAFF TGTGCCAGCAGTGCCGCGGCTCCGACTGAAGCTTTCTTT
TRBJ2-7 TRBV11-3 . . CASSAPGAGRSEQYF TGTGCCAGCAGCGCACCTGGGGCGGGAAGAAGTGAGCAGTACTTC
TRBJ1-1 TRBV18 . . CASSPGRENTEAFF TGTGCCAGCTCACCCGGACGGGAGAACACTGAAGCTTTCTTT
TRBJ1-5 TRBV28 TRBD1 . CASSPHRGQGAQPQHF TGTGCCAGCAGTCCCCATAGGGGACAGGGGGCTCAGCCCCAGCATTTT
TRBJ2-5 TRBV29-1 . . CSVSTGQETQYF TGCAGCGTGTCAACAGGGCAAGAGACCCAGTACTTC
TRBJ2-7 TRBV29-1 . . CSVDALQGHEQYF TGCAGCGTTGACGCCCTACAGGGACACGAGCAGTACTTC
TRBJ1-2 TRBV7-9 . . CASQDSYTLYGYTF TGTGCCAGCCAAGACAGCTACACTCTCTATGGCTACACCTTC
TRBJ2-1 TRBV10-3 . . CAIKMNNEQFF TGTGCCATCAAAATGAACAATGAGCAGTTCTTC
TRBJ2-1 TRBV4-1 . . CASSQPGANRYNEQFF TGCGCCAGCAGCCAACCTGGAGCCAATAGATACAATGAGCAGTTCTTC
TRBJ1-4 TRBV28 . once CASRNGQLNEKLFF TGTGCCAGCAGAAATGGACAGCTAAATGAAAAACTGTTTTTT
TRBJ2-3 TRBV12-5 TRBD1 . CASGLVLGQDTDTQYF TGTGCTAGTGGTTTGGTACTCGGACAGGACACAGATACGCAGTATTTT
TRBJ2-5 TRBV5-4 . . CASTVGTSSKETQYF TGTGCCAGCACAGTGGGTACTAGTTCCAAAGAGACCCAGTACTTC